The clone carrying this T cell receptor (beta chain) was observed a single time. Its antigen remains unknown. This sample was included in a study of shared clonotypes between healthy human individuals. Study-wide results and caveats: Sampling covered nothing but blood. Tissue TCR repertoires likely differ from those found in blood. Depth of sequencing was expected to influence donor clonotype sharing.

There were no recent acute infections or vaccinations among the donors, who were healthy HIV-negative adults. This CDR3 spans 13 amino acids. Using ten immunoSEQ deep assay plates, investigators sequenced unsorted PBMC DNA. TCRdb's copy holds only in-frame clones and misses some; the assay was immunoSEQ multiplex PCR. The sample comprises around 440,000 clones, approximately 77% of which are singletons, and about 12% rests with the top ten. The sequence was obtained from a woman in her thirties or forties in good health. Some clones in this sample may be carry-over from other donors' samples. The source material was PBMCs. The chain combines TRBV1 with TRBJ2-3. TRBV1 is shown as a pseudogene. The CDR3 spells CTSSQGTTDTQYF. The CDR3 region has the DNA TGCACCAGCAGCCAAGGAACCACAGATACGCAGTATTTT.